The subject of this entry is one T cell receptor (beta chain). Antigen specificity is unknown. Some clones are missing from TCRdb's copy, which holds only in-frame ones; the method was immunoSEQ multiplex PCR. The sample lists around 1,400 clones; 25% to 30% were seen once. This sample is drawn from a study of T cells in localized non-small cell lung cancer. Taken at least 2 cm from the tumor margin, the adjacent lung showed no atypia. The study, taken as a whole, reports: Longer overall survival was associated with a higher density of T cells in the blood. Median detection of top 100 tumor clones in adjacent lung was around 57 clones.

This receptor was obtained from a woman aged 40-69 years with stage I squamous cell lung carcinoma. Sequences were derived from normal lung tissue next to the tumor, sampled before any cancer treatment.

In nucleotides, the CDR3 is TGTGCCAGCAGCCAGACTACACCAGGACAGCCCCAGCATTTT. Its protein is CASSQTTPGQPQHF. V usage is TRBV14 and J usage is TRBJ1-5; D unresolved. The CDR3 contains 14 residues. Germline CDR1 SGHDN, CDR2 FVKESK. V gave up 3 bases and J gave up 7 bases, with 13 bases separating them.